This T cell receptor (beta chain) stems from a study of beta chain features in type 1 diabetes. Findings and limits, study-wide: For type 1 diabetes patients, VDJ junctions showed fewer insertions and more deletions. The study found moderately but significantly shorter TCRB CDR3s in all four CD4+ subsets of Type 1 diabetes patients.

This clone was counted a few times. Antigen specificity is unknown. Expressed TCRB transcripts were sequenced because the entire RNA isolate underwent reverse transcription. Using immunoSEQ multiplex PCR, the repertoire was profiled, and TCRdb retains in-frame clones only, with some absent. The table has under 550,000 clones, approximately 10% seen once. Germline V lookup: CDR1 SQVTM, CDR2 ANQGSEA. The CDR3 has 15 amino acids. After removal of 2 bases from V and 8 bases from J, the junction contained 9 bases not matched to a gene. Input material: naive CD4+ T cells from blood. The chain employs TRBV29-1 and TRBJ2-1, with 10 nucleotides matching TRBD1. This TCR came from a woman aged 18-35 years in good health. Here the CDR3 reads CSVETSGQGRDEQFF. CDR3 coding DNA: TGCAGCGTTGAAACGTCGGGACAGGGGCGGGATGAGCAGTTCTTC.